This TCR beta chain emerged from a study of breast tumors, draining lymph nodes, adjacent tissues (dated by TCRdb to between 2015 and 2016). Concerning the study at large: Breast cancer patients provided tumor, adjacent nontumor tissue and axillary lymph nodes, and the study compared the TCR beta repertoires across these three sources. In human breast cancer, the study set out to assess how tumor, surrounding tissue and draining lymph node repertoires relate to one another and whether T cells might be exchanged between them. Here is what the overall study found, with its caveats: Tumor and nontumor tissue repertoires were significantly more similar in luminal-like than in basal-like breast cancer. The data were judged consistent with most tumor T cells deriving from the lymph node and then expanding within tumor tissue. Tumors showed preferential V and J gene usage, and their T-cell repertoire diversity fell below that of lymph nodes yet above that of nontumor tissue. The conclusion that tumor T cells originate in lymph nodes was framed as consistent with a hypothesis rather than directly demonstrated.

The lymph node samples were taken from the axillary draining lymph nodes of breast cancer patients. CDR1 and CDR2, looked up from the germline V gene (reference sequence), are SEHNR and FQNEAQ. Reading from cysteine to phenylalanine, the CDR3 counts 12 amino acids. The read is trimmed to its CDR3 DNA, 36 bases read in frame from base 1. V is shortened by 7 bases, J by 0 bases, and the region joining them spans 6 bases. In this sample, this clonotype turned up many times. Its antigen specificity is not known. Base-call qualities are not available, and no considerably larger clone is one nucleotide away. Instrument used: Illumina HiSeq 2000. Multiplex PCR amplification was used to generate the TCR beta chain libraries. The amplified TCR beta chain products were analyzed by high-throughput sequencing. TCRdb handled the public reads itself, with Q25 trimming in fastp and clone calling in MiXCR, and kept productive beta chains. Rows merge per CDR3 protein into single entries with the most common DNA and genes. The sample profile shows about 100,000 distinct CDR3 sequences; around 20% of them were found once. Jointly, the top ten make up roughly 1.2% of the sample.

Sequenced material: axillary lymph node tissue. The V and J genes are TRBV7-9 and TRBJ2-5; the D gene remains uncertain. The clonotype originates from a female donor with breast cancer. Some clones in this sample may be carry-over from other donors' samples. The nucleotide sequence reads as follows: TGTGCCAGCACCAAGTACCAAGAGACCCAGTACTTC. Its translation reads: CASTKYQETQYF.